This TCR beta chain originates from a study of a mutant IDH1 vaccine in newly diagnosed glioma. Whole-study context: Eight vaccinations were given in weeks 1, 3, 5, 7, 11, 15, 19 and 23. A roughly 60% male, about 38% female split and a mean age of roughly 37 years characterized treated patients.

Germline values: CDR1 SGHTA, CDR2 FQGTGA. Trimming removed 5 bases from V and 2 bases from J, with 12 bases in between. The CDR3 has 14 residues. Regarding the study as a whole: Most patients, 90% to 95%, showed vaccine-induced immune responses. Changes in top peripheral clonotypes did not appear linked to pseudoprogression.

As to this clone: Its cognate antigen is unknown.

Profiled with immunoSEQ multiplex PCR; TCRdb holds only in-frame clones, not every one. The repertoire holds fewer than 45,000 clones, around 76% seen once, with about 6.3% in the top ten. Time point: week 23, last vaccination. In the vaccine, a single dose held 300 ug of the mutant IDH1 20-mer peptide, along with topical imiquimod. Sample: PBMCs, taken from a glioma patient whose treatment included an IDH1 peptide vaccine. This clonotype was sampled from a woman between 35 and 50 years old with glioma. Some clones in this sample may be carry-over from other donors' samples. This chain uses TRBV7-3 with TRBJ1-2, with D hard to call. The CDR3 protein is CASSPGSENYGYTF. Here the CDR3 DNA reads TGTGCCAGCAGCCCTGGTTCGGAGAACTATGGCTACACCTTC.